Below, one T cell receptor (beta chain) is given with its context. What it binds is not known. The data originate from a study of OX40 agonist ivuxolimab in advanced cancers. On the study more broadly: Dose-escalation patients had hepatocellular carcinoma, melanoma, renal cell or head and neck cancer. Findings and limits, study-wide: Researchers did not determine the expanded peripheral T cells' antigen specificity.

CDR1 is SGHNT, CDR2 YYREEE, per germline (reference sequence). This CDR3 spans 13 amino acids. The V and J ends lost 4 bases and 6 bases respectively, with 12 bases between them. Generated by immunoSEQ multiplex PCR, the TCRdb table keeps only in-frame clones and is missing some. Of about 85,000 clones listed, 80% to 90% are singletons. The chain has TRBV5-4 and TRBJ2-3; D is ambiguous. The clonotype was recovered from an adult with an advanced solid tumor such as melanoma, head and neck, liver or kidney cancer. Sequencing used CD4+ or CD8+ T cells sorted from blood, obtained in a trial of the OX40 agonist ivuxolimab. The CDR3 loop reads CASSQNFADTQYF. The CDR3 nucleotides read TGTGCCAGCAGCCAAAACTTTGCGGATACGCAGTATTTT.